This entry features one TCR beta chain sequence. This clone is identified as medium-sized (0.01 to 0.1%). Its antigen is still unknown. Base qualities are not provided; no much larger clone lies one nucleotide away. The T-cell fraction in tumor and uninvolved lung tissue was obtained from TCR sequencing using the immunoSEQ assay. The study's processing was this. For survival analysis, patients were split into high (upper tertile) and low (lower two tertiles) T-cell fraction groups and compared by log-rank test. A signed-rank test was used to test paired tumor versus uninvolved lung differences in T-cell fraction. TCRdb limited this immuneACCESS table to in-frame rearrangements with V and J called. A share of clones is missing; checked studies link under half to unresolved V genes, and the rest is unexplained. V and J calls and clone size are copied from that table; D and trimming were computed from the DNA. The sample table shows under 20,000 clones, and around 75% are seen once. Approximately 8.2% of the sample goes to the ten largest clones.

From the germline V gene, CDR1 is MNHNS and CDR2 is SASEGT. CDR3 length: 14 amino acids, cysteine to phenylalanine. The retained sequence is limited to the CDR3, 42 bases, with the frame set at the first base. The trim is 6 bases for V and 2 bases for J, with a gap of 8 bases between the germline ends. This sample stems from a study of tumor-infiltrating lymphocytes in localized non-small cell lung cancer (dated by TCRdb to the early 2020s). With respect to the entire study: The cohort covered several histologies, both smokers and never-smokers, and patients whose samples were collected after neoadjuvant chemotherapy. The overall ICON cohort was composed of around 150 surgical patients with localized non-small cell lung cancer whose tumors were resected. From each patient came resected tumor tissue plus uninvolved lung tissue from that same patient, and the uninvolved lung tissue was described as non-adjacent to the tumor. TCR sequencing was one of several integrated assays, alongside flow cytometry, multiplex immunofluorescence, RNA-seq, exome sequencing and proteomics, applied to the same patients. A total of fewer than 60 patients were included in the paired tumor versus uninvolved lung comparison of immunoSEQ T-cell fraction.

Enrollment in ICON was initiated in early 2016, and the last patient was enrolled in late 2018. In a subcohort of approximately 76 patients, fresh tumor and matched uninvolved tissue were collected for in-depth immune analyses, with TCR sequencing among those analyses. DNA isolated from bulk tissue, without cell sorting, was used for TCR sequencing. The study at large found these results: Because different pieces of the same tissue were used for different assays, technical variation could not be separated from intratumor heterogeneity. Recurrence-free survival showed no association with tumor T-cell fraction from TCR sequencing (p = 0.61). No difference in TCR-derived T-cell fraction was observed between the flow cytometry-defined immunotypes IM1 (good prognosis) and IM2 (poor prognosis). TCRbeta sequencing supported higher T cell infiltration in tumors than in uninvolved lung tissue, consistent with immunofluorescence CD3 counts. Assay coverage differed among patients according to how much tissue was available, so only a subset of the cohort had TCR sequencing.

The clonotype originates from a human donor with non-small cell lung cancer. The V and J genes are TRBV6-1 and TRBJ1-6, with TRBD1 perhaps the D gene, on 5 matching bases. The material sequenced was lung tumor tissue. The CDR3 corresponds to CASSAGPYNSPLHF. The DNA sequence is TGTGCCAGCAGCGCGGGACCCTATAATTCACCCCTCCACTTT.